The subject of this entry is one T cell receptor (beta chain). No antigen is known for it. At the DNA level, this CDR3 is encoded by other sequences in the same sample as well. The CDR3 is made up of 14 amino acids. V was pared by 6 bases and J by 7 bases, with 4 bases of the junction left unmatched. Germline V gene data show CDR1 as KGHSH and CDR2 as LQKENI. This sample was taken from a study of cytomegalovirus exposure and HLA in healthy donors. Study-level results: The study put 150 or so TCR beta chains on its list as cytomegalovirus-associated. Available immune exposure information was restricted to CMV serostatus only. TCR beta V segments were, for the most part, productive about 87% or about 30% of the time in an earlier analysis.

With 60 Vbeta and 13 Jbeta primers, the PCR was carried out. Method: immunoSEQ multiplex PCR; TCRdb's copy keeps in-frame clones and lacks some. The table shows roughly 150,000 clones, with 73% occurring only once. The chain combines TRBV18 with TRBJ1-6; 9 nucleotides align to TRBD1. The sequenced material came from PBMCs. The clonotype was recovered from a woman younger than 35 in good health and CMV-seropositive. The CDR3: CASSPGTGNSPLHF. The CDR3 DNA reads as TGTGCCAGCTCTCCTGGGACAGGGAATTCACCCCTCCACTTT.